A single sample is the source of the 7 T cell receptor beta chains below, sequenced in a study of cytomegalovirus exposure and HLA in healthy donors. Assay: immunoSEQ multiplex PCR; the TCRdb copy retains only in-frame clones and omits some. The sample yields roughly 65,000 clones, approximately 96% seen once. Sequenced: PBMCs. Receptors originate from a man between 18 and 29 years old in good health and CMV-seropositive.

The chain is built from TRBV7-6 and TRBJ2-7, with D perhaps matching TRBD2 (6 bases). This CDR3 has 15 amino acids. V shed 1 base and J shed 6 bases, with 16 bases lying between them. Germline loops: CDR1 SGHVS, CDR2 FNYEAQ. Written as DNA, the CDR3 is TGTGCCAGCAGCTTAGGGGTCTCGGGGACTCTCGAGCAGTACTTC. Its translation: CASSLGVSGTLEQYF.

The chain is built from TRBV21-1 and TRBJ2-7; TRBD1, the D gene given by the table, was not confirmed from the DNA. TRBV21-1 is a listed pseudogene. This CDR3 is 19 amino acids long. The CDR3 protein is CASSKVGILTDLPCYEQYF. The CDR3, as DNA: TGTGCCAGCAGCAAAGTGGGGATATTGACAGACCTCCCTTGCTACGAGCAGTACTTC.

The chain combines TRBV29-1 with TRBJ1-2; no reliable D call. This CDR3 has 13 amino acids. The ends were cut back, 4 bases at V and 0 bases at J, with 9 bases in the middle. The V gene's germline CDR1 is SQVTM and CDR2 ANQGSEA. The CDR3 protein is CSVVYNTNYGYTF. DNA of the CDR3: TGCAGCGTTGTTTACAATACTAACTATGGCTACACCTTC.

This rearrangement joins TRBV27 to TRBJ2-1, with 15 positions matching TRBD2. The CDR3 is 18 residues long. V dropped 7 bases and J dropped 1; count of bases not matched to a gene: 8. Germline V gene data show CDR1 as MNHEY and CDR2 as SMNVEV (reference sequence). CDR3 loop: CASTKGTSGRRSYNEQFF. The CDR3 DNA reads as TGTGCCAGCACCAAAGGGACTAGCGGGAGGAGGTCCTACAATGAGCAGTTCTTC.

V usage is TRBV5-5 and J usage is TRBJ2-7; D unresolved. CDR3 size: 13 residues. V lost 0 bases, J lost 3 bases, and 7 bases lay in between. The germline V gene encodes CDR1 SGHKS and CDR2 YYEKEE (reference sequence). The CDR3 loop is CASSLAQHYEQYF. CDR3 DNA: TGTGCCAGCAGCTTGGCACAACACTACGAGCAGTACTTC. The variable domain in full, with the rest retrieved from reference TRBV5-5 and TRBJ2-7, is DAGVTQSPTHLIKTRGQQVTLRCSPISGHKSVSWYQQVLGQGPQFIFQYYEKEERGRGNFPDRFSARQFPNYSSELNVNALLLGDSALYLCASSLAQHYEQYFGPGTRLTVT.

J is TRBJ2-7 and V is TRBV30, with 7 positions matching TRBD1. This CDR3 region has 16 residues. V shed 0 bases, J shed 0 bases, and the junction held 8 bases outside the gene matches. The germline V gene has CDR1 GTSNPN and CDR2 SVGIG (reference sequence). The CDR3 DNA reads as TGTGCCTGGAGTGTAGTCGGGCAGGGGGACTCCTACGAGCAGTACTTC. It codes for CAWSVVGQGDSYEQYF.

The chain couples TRBV19 to TRBJ1-2; D perhaps matches TRBD1 (6 bases). This CDR3 contains 15 residues. The germline gives CDR1 LNHDA, CDR2 SQIVND (reference sequence). Trimming took 9 bases from V and 5 from J, leaving 22 bases between them. Here the CDR3 reads CAREPGHRLWYGYTF. DNA for the CDR3: TGTGCCAGGGAACCGGGACACCGGCTTTGGTATGGCTACACCTTC.